The clone carrying this T cell receptor (beta chain) occurred a few times. Its antigen remains unknown. These data originate in a study of vaccination and CD4 T cells after COVID-19. Treatment here: roughly ten-day PBMC culture with coronavirus spike peptide pools or control peptides (ViraFEST assay). CDR3 length: 15 amino acids. CDR1 and CDR2 from the germline V gene are SGHVS and FQNEAQ. V lost 0 bases, J lost 5 bases, and 12 bases lay in between. Cultured CD4+ T-cell DNA underwent Oncomine TCR Beta short-read sequencing. TCRdb independently ran MiXCR on the PCR reads; one entry per CDR3 protein. There are some 11,000 distinct CDR3 sequences in the sample; under 40% occur only once, and around 22% lies in the top ten.

The chain employs TRBV7-8 and TRBJ2-3; a weak D match, TRBD1 (5 bases). Sequencing was carried out using cultured CD4+ T cells from blood. This TCR derives from a human donor with COVID-19. In DNA, the CDR3 is TGTGCCAGCAGCTTAGCGCTGTCAGGGAAAGATACGCAGTATTTT. As protein: CASSLALSGKDTQYF. The whole variable domain, remainder taken from reference TRBV7-8 and TRBJ2-3, is GAGVSQSPRYKVAKRGQDVALRCDPISGHVSLFWYQQALGQGPEFLTYFQNEAQLDKSGLPSDRFFAERPEGSVSTLKIQRTQQEDSAVYLCASSLALSGKDTQYFGPGTRLTVL.